These 24 T cell receptor beta chains were sequenced from one sample in a study of patients and donors after allogeneic stem cell transplantation. TCRdb used MiXCR to reprocess the RT-PCR reads, holding one entry per CDR3 protein. The sample lists 150,000 to 200,000 distinct CDR3 sequences; roughly 31% were seen once. Sequenced input: blood, either unsorted or a sorted T cell fraction (not recorded which). Source of these receptors: a human donor who was either an allogeneic HSCT recipient or a stem cell or donor lymphocyte infusion donor (not recorded which). It is not recorded whose cells these are; they may come from a transplant donor.

The sample holds a few counts of this clonotype. The chain has TRBV5-1 and TRBJ1-3; the D is unclear. The CDR3 runs to 16 residues. Germline CDR1 is SGHRS and CDR2 is YFSETQ. The V end lost 2 bases, the J end lost 0 bases, and 12 bases lay between the germline ends. CDR3 in DNA: TGCGCCAGCAGCTTCAAACCGGCGGACTCTGGAAACACCATATATTTT. Translated, it gives CASSFKPADSGNTIYF.

This clonotype appeared a few times. The chain combines TRBV4-1 with TRBJ1-1; TRBD1 matches 12 bases. Trimming took 4 bases from V and 6 from J; bases not matched to a gene: 9. Germline V gives CDR1 MGHRA, CDR2 YSYEKL. The CDR3 spans 16 residues. CDR3 bases: TGCGCCAGCAGCCCTACAGGGACAGGGGGCATCCCTGAAGCTTTCTTT. Translating it yields CASSPTGTGGIPEAFF.

The V call is TRBV11-2, the J call TRBJ1-3, with D maybe TRBD1 (6 bases). CDR1 is SGHAT, CDR2 FQNNGV, per germline. V was shortened by 5 bases and J by 4 bases, with 12 bases between the two germline ends. The CDR3 is 14 residues long. CDR3 DNA sequence: TGTGCCAGCAGCCCCACAGGGAGCGGAAACACCATATATTTT. The encoded protein is CASSPTGSGNTIYF.

V and J are TRBV10-3 and TRBJ2-5; D remains ambiguous. V dropped 7 bases and J dropped 7 bases, with 13 bases sitting between them. Germline lookup yields CDR1 ENHRY and CDR2 SYGVKD. The CDR3 covers 12 residues. The CDR3 bases are TGTGCCATCAACAGCTGGCCAGGGACCCAGTACTTC. Translating gives CAINSWPGTQYF.

The chain employs TRBV12-3 or TRBV12-4 and TRBJ2-1; 9 positions match TRBD1. This CDR3 has 13 amino acids. With 2 bases clipped from V and 14 bases from J, the junction kept 7 bases outside the gene matches. CDR3 sequence reads: CASSLTPDRGEFF. In nucleotides, the CDR3 is TGTGCCAGCAGTTTAACCCCGGACAGGGGAGAGTTCTTC.

This clonotype was detected only a few times. The chain employs TRBV28 and TRBJ1-5; D may be TRBD1 (6 bases). Germline V gives CDR1 MDHEN, CDR2 SYDVKM. The CDR3 covers 13 residues. Trimming removed 7 bases at V and 3 bases at J, with 10 bases between. CDR3 loop: CASITGYNQPQHF. The CDR3 DNA sequence: TGTGCCAGCATTACAGGGTACAATCAGCCCCAGCATTTT.

In DNA form, the CDR3 reads TGTGCCAGCAGCTTAGCGGGTACAGGGTTGAACACTGAAGCTTTCTTT. It encodes CASSLAGTGLNTEAFF. The chain recombines TRBV7-2 with TRBJ1-1; D is perhaps TRBD1 (6 bases). The CDR3 has 16 residues. The V gene lost 0 bases and the J gene lost 0 bases, with 11 bases spanning the gap. Per germline, CDR1 SGHTA and CDR2 FQGNSA.

This clonotype was recorded at least ten times. The rearrangement uses TRBV29-1 and TRBJ1-5; D not certain. Germline CDR1 SQVTM, CDR2 ANQGSEA. The length of the CDR3 is 14 residues. The V end lost 4 bases, the J end lost 0 bases, and 10 bases lay between the germline ends. CDR3 bases: TGCAGCGTTGCCGGGCATGATAGCAATCAGCCCCAGCATTTT. It specifies CSVAGHDSNQPQHF.

This clonotype was seen only a few times. V is TRBV29-1 and J is TRBJ2-7, with TRBD2 identical over 15 bases. The CDR3 loop spans 18 amino acids. The trim removed 3 bases at V and 3 bases at J, leaving 12 bases unmatched. Germline V lookup: CDR1 SQVTM, CDR2 ANQGSEA. CDR3 region: CSVDVGLAGGPGFYEQYF. The CDR3 coding sequence is TGCAGCGTTGACGTAGGACTAGCGGGAGGGCCAGGATTCTACGAGCAGTACTTC.

This chain connects TRBV2 to TRBJ2-1, with 7 bases lining up with TRBD1. CDR1 is SNHLY, CDR2 FYNNEI, per germline. Trimming removed 7 bases from V and 3 bases from J; junction bases left unmatched: 9. This CDR3 contains 15 residues. Here the CDR3 reads CASIPGTEYYNEQFF. The CDR3 DNA is TGTGCCAGCATCCCCGGGACAGAATACTACAATGAGCAGTTCTTC.

Only a few counts were recorded for this clonotype. The CDR3 DNA sequence: TGTGCCACCAGTGATTTGGAGGCTAGCGGGAGCTATGAGCAGTTCTTC. This translates into CATSDLEASGSYEQFF. The chain employs TRBV24-1 and TRBJ2-1; TRBD2 aligns across 10 bases. V shed 0 bases and J 8 bases; nucleotides not matched to a gene: 6. The CDR3 is made up of 16 amino acids. Germline CDR1 KGHDR, CDR2 SFDVKD.

This chain links TRBV6-5 with TRBJ1-5, with D perhaps matching TRBD1 (5 bases). The CDR3 is 15 residues long. Trimming cost V 0 bases and J 0 bases, with 6 bases left between them. CDR1 and CDR2 from the germline V gene are MNHEY and SVGAGI. For the CDR3, the DNA is TGTGCCAGCAGTTACTCACAGGCTAGCAATCAGCCCCAGCATTTT. Encoded protein: CASSYSQASNQPQHF.

V gene TRBV12-3 or TRBV12-4 combines with J gene TRBJ1-5; no clear D. V was cut by 1 base and J by 1 base, with 11 bases left in between. The CDR3 consists of 16 residues. CDR3 residues: CASSLGRVGSNQPQHF. As DNA, the CDR3 is TGTGCCAGCAGTTTAGGGAGGGTAGGAAGCAATCAGCCCCAGCATTTT.

The chain carries TRBV4-1 and TRBJ2-7; 8 bases match TRBD1. Germline CDR1 is MGHRA and CDR2 is YSYEKL. The CDR3 is 16 amino acids. V trimming: 1 base; J trimming: 3 bases; junction bases outside the gene matches: 8. CDR3 DNA: TGCGCCAGCAGCCAAGGTCCGAACAGGGGGGACTACGAGCAGTACTTC. This codes for CASSQGPNRGDYEQYF.

The chain is built from TRBV21-1 and TRBJ2-1. TRBV21-1 represents a pseudogene. The CDR3 consists of 15 residues. Written as DNA, the CDR3 is TGTGCCAGCAGCAAAGAACTGTGGGCTCGGGATGAGCAGTTCTTC. Amino acids: CASSKELWARDEQFF.

A few counts support this clonotype. The rearrangement links TRBV28 to TRBJ2-1; 8 nucleotides agree with TRBD1. Per the germline V gene, CDR1 is MDHEN and CDR2 is SYDVKM. This CDR3 is 13 amino acids long. V lost 8 bases and J lost 3; bases outside the gene matches: 3. The CDR3 reads CASDDRGYNEQFF. As DNA, the CDR3 is TGTGCCAGCGACGACAGGGGCTACAATGAGCAGTTCTTC. The full variable domain, in which reference TRBV28 and TRBJ2-1 provide the parts outside the CDR3, is DVKVTQSSRYLVKRTGEKVFLECVQDMDHENMFWYRQDPGLGLRLIYFSYDVKMKEKGDIPEGYSVSREKKERFSLILESASTNQTSMYLCASDDRGYNEQFFGPGTRLTVL.

The chain carries TRBV19 and TRBJ2-7, with D tentatively TRBD1 (6 bases). V shed 0 bases and J shed 2 bases, with 8 bases lying between them. Germline V CDR1 and CDR2: LNHDA, SQIVND (reference sequence). This CDR3 region has 14 residues. In nucleotides, the CDR3 is TGTGCCAGTAGTATAGAAGCAGGGGCCTACGAGCAGTACTTC. Translated, it gives CASSIEAGAYEQYF.

This clonotype has a handful of counts. The chain links TRBV20-1 to TRBJ2-7, with 7 positions matching TRBD1. J lost 3 bases, V lost 4 bases, and 9 bases had no gene match. The germline V gene has CDR1 DFQATT and CDR2 SNEGSKA (reference sequence). The CDR3 loop spans 14 amino acids. In DNA form, the CDR3 reads TGCAGTGCTAAGAGGGACAGCTCCGTCTACGAGCAGTACTTC. Translated, it gives CSAKRDSSVYEQYF.

A single count supports this clonotype. The V call is TRBV5-1, the J call TRBJ2-5; D remains ambiguous. Germline V gene data show CDR1 as SGHRS and CDR2 as YFSETQ. The germline V and J ends were trimmed by 0 bases and 4 bases, with 13 bases remaining between them. CDR3 length: 15 residues. CDR3 DNA sequence: TGCGCCAGCAGCTTGGGCCTGGACGGACGAGAGACCCAGTACTTC. This translates into CASSLGLDGRETQYF.

This clonotype was recorded a few times. The V gene is TRBV5-1, the J gene TRBJ1-6; TRBD1 matches 8 bases. CDR1 is SGHRS and CDR2 is YFSETQ in the germline V gene. There are 13 residues in the CDR3. Trimming removed 4 bases from V and 10 bases from J; junction bases left unmatched: 4. CDR3 loop: CASSQGQGSPLHF. CDR3 DNA: TGCGCCAGCAGCCAAGGACAGGGATCACCCCTCCACTTT.

The chain combines TRBV28 with TRBJ2-3; D is possibly TRBD1 or TRBD2 (5 bases each). Germline CDR1 is MDHEN and CDR2 is SYDVKM. The V and J ends lost 5 bases and 8 bases respectively, with 17 bases between them. The CDR3 contains 14 residues. Here the CDR3 reads CASSPTGPLFTQYF. CDR3 sequence (DNA): TGTGCCAGCAGTCCTACGGGACCGCTCTTTACGCAGTATTTT.

This clonotype has a handful of counts. This chain links TRBV6-5 with TRBJ1-4; no clear D gene. This CDR3 contains 14 residues. Trimming pared 2 bases from V and 7 bases from J, leaving 11 bases between. The germline V gene has CDR1 MNHEY and CDR2 SVGAGI. CDR3 in amino acids: CASSYVSRSEKLFF. The DNA for the CDR3 is TGTGCCAGCAGTTACGTCTCACGGAGTGAAAAACTGTTTTTT.

The chain is built from TRBV30 and TRBJ1-4; D gene uncertain. Trimming took 8 bases from V and 1 from J, leaving 8 bases between them. Germline-derived CDR1 and CDR2 are GTSNPN and SVGIG (reference sequence). The CDR3 runs 12 residues. The CDR3 sequence: CAGEETNEKLFF. CDR3 bases: TGTGCCGGAGAGGAAACTAATGAAAAACTGTTTTTT. The full variable domain, in which reference TRBV30 and TRBJ1-4 provide the parts outside the CDR3, is SQTIHQWPATLVQPVGSPLSLECTVEGTSNPNLYWYRQAAGRGLQLLFYSVGIGQISSEVPQNLSASRPQDRQFILSSKKLLLSDSGFYLCAGEETNEKLFFGSGTQLSVL.

This clonotype was observed many times. The chain couples TRBV4-2 to TRBJ1-2, with D hard to call. The length of the CDR3 is 15 residues. V lost 0 bases, J lost 8 bases, and 16 bases lay in between. Germline V lookup: CDR1 LGHNA, CDR2 YNFKEQ. The CDR3: CASSQDEDPLWGYTF. DNA of the CDR3: TGTGCCAGCAGCCAAGATGAGGACCCGCTCTGGGGCTACACCTTC.